The clone carrying this T cell receptor (beta chain) was seen at least ten times. This entry belongs to a study of regulatory T cells in long-lasting Graves disease. Investigators prepared the TCR beta libraries by applying iRepertoire HTBI primers and Arm-PCR of CDR3 regions. One entry per CDR3 protein, called by TCRdb with MiXCR from the multiplex PCR reads. The data show roughly 450,000 distinct CDR3 sequences, 20% seen once. Time point denoted: persistent/refractory GD, antithyroid drugs over 5 years with positive TRAb. RNA extracted from PBMCs served as the sequencing template. An endocrinology department in Xi'an, China, supplied the patients. Deletions cut 0 bases from V and 0 bases from J, with 9 bases between. The CDR3 extends over 16 amino acids. The germline CDR1 and CDR2 sequences are MNHEY and SMNVEV (reference sequence).

The material was peripheral blood mononuclear cells (PBMCs), obtained when the disease was refractory, from a patient treated with antithyroid drugs. The sequence came from a female donor with Graves disease. The genes are TRBV27 and TRBJ2-1; D is unclear. The CDR3 protein is CASSLSAASSYNEQFF. The CDR3, as DNA: TGTGCCAGCAGTTTATCGGCGGCCAGCTCCTACAATGAGCAGTTCTTC.